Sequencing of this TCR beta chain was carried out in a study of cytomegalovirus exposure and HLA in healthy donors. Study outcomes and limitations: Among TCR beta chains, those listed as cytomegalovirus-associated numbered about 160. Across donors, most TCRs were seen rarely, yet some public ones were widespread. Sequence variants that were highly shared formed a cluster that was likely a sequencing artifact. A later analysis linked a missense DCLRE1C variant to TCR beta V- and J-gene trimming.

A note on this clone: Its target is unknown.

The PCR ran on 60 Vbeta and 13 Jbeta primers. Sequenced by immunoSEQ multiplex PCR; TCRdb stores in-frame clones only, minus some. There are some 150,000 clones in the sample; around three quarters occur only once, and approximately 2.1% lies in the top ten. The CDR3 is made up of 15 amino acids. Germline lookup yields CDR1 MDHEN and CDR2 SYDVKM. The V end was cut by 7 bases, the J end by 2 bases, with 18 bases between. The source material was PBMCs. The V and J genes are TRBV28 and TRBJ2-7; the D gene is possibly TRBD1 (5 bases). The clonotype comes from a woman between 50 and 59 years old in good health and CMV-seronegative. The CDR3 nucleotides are TGTGCCAGCACCCCCCAGGGTACAGCCCCCTACGAGCAGTACTTC. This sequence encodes CASTPQGTAPYEQYF.